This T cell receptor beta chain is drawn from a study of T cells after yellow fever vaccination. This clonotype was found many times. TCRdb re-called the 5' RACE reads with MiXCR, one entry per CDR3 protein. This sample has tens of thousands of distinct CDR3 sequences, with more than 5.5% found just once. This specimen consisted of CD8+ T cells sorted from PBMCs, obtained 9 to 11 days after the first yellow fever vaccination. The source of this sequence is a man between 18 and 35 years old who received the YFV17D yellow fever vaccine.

CDR3 region: CASRQGMYEQYV. In DNA form, the CDR3 reads TGTGCCAGCAGGCAGGGGATGTACGAGCAGTACGTC. V is TRBV21-1 and J is TRBJ2-7; TRBD1 was called by the table and not checked on the DNA. TRBV21-1 represents a pseudogene. The CDR3 totals 12 residues.